Listed below are T cell receptor beta chains from one sample, sequenced in a study of blood T cells in healthy people across ages. From the 5' RACE reads, TCRdb called clonotypes with MiXCR, one entry per CDR3 protein. The sample yields about 810,000 distinct CDR3 sequences, about 36% seen once. The specimen sequenced was blood. The receptors derive from a young man in good health. Each CDR3 is given with its conserved first and last residue. D genes are given only for firm matches. Size tells how often a clone was seen (once, few, many) or the class of an expanded clone, and some rows leave it out.

abundance	v_gene	j_gene	d_gene	CDR3aa	CDR3nt
.	TRBV12-5	TRBJ2-7	.	CASGFWLRGAYEQYF	TGTGCTAGTGGTTTTTGGCTGAGAGGGGCCTACGAGCAGTACTTC
.	TRBV4-2	TRBJ1-4	.	CARSQDVGGSYSNEKLFF	TGTGCCCGCAGCCAAGATGTCGGGGGTAGTTATAGTAATGAAAAACTGTTTTTT
.	TRBV7-2	TRBJ1-3	.	CASSLVPGLGNTIYF	TGTGCCAGCAGCTTAGTTCCGGGATTAGGAAACACCATATATTTT
.	TRBV28	TRBJ2-3	TRBD1	CASSFGTGTDTQYF	TGTGCCAGCAGTTTCGGGACAGGGACGGATACGCAGTATTTT
.	TRBV29-1	TRBJ2-3	.	CSVESPGVSGRGTQYF	TGCAGCGTTGAATCCCCGGGGGTGTCAGGGCGGGGTACGCAGTATTTT
many	TRBV12-3/TRBV12-4	TRBJ1-5	.	CASSRTAYSNQPQHF	TGTGCCAGCAGTCGGACGGCTTATAGCAATCAGCCCCAGCATTTT
.	TRBV4-2	TRBJ2-5	.	CASSQGTAEETQYF	TGTGCCAGCAGCCAAGGGACTGCAGAAGAGACCCAGTACTTC
.	TRBV5-1	TRBJ2-2	.	CASSLAVATGELFF	TGCGCCAGCAGCTTGGCTGTGGCTACCGGGGAGCTGTTTTTT
few	TRBV3-1	TRBJ1-1	.	CASSQVKGTEAFF	TGTGCCAGCAGCCAAGTCAAGGGAACTGAAGCTTTCTTT
.	TRBV29-1	TRBJ2-3	TRBD2	CSVDSGWADTQYF	TGCAGCGTTGATAGCGGGTGGGCAGATACGCAGTATTTT
.	TRBV10-3	TRBJ2-7	.	CAISATDQLYEQYF	TGTGCCATCAGTGCAACAGACCAATTATACGAGCAGTACTTC
.	TRBV12-3/TRBV12-4	TRBJ1-1	TRBD1	CASSHRGRTEAFF	TGTGCCAGCAGTCACAGGGGGCGCACTGAAGCTTTCTTT
.	TRBV12-3/TRBV12-4	TRBJ1-6	.	CASTAGTSRGNSPLHF	TGTGCCAGCACCGCCGGGACCTCACGGGGGAATTCACCCCTCCACTTT
.	TRBV3-1	TRBJ1-6	.	CASSQDGGGSPLHF	TGTGCCAGCAGCCAAGATGGTGGAGGTTCACCCCTCCACTTT
.	TRBV7-2	TRBJ2-7	.	CASSLYHEQYF	TGTGCCAGCAGCTTATATCACGAGCAGTACTTC
.	TRBV29-1	TRBJ2-7	.	CSVEEGVQRQYF	TGCAGCGTTGAAGAGGGAGTTCAGCGCCAGTACTTC
many	TRBV29-1	TRBJ1-2	TRBD1	CSVLTGTGFVEGYTF	TGCAGCGTTCTAACCGGGACAGGCTTTGTGGAGGGCTACACCTTC
.	TRBV18	TRBJ2-3	.	CASSPPTRVDTQYF	TGTGCCAGCTCACCACCGACCCGGGTAGATACGCAGTATTTT
few	TRBV10-3	TRBJ2-3	.	CAISAEGGQGDTQYF	TGTGCCATCAGTGCAGAGGGGGGGCAAGGAGATACGCAGTATTTT
few	TRBV24-1	TRBJ2-1	TRBD2	CATSDTNPGLAGGSYNEQFF	TGTGCCACCAGTGATACCAACCCGGGACTAGCGGGGGGCTCCTACAATGAGCAGTTCTTC
few	TRBV7-2	TRBJ1-3	.	CASSPTATGNTIYF	TGTGCCAGCAGCCCAACAGCGACTGGAAACACCATATATTTT
many	TRBV5-1	TRBJ2-1	.	CASSLPGPPYNEQFF	TGCGCCAGCAGCTTGCCAGGGCCTCCTTACAATGAGCAGTTCTTC
.	TRBV3-1	TRBJ2-5	TRBD2	CTSSQELAGLQETQYF	TGTACCAGCAGCCAAGAACTGGCGGGACTACAAGAGACCCAGTACTTC
.	TRBV3-1	TRBJ1-1	.	CASSQVSVWGPGTEAFF	TGTGCCAGCAGCCAAGTCTCGGTGTGGGGGCCGGGGACTGAAGCTTTCTTT
.	TRBV20-1	TRBJ1-1	.	CSARTGFGTTETFF	TGCAGTGCCCGAACAGGCTTCGGGACCACTGAAACTTTCTTT
many	TRBV2	TRBJ1-2	.	CASSVAGSYGYTF	TGTGCCAGCAGTGTGGCAGGGTCCTATGGCTACACCTTC
few	TRBV5-1	TRBJ1-2	TRBD1	CASSQRGTAYGYTF	TGCGCCAGCAGCCAGCGTGGGACAGCTTATGGCTACACCTTC
few	TRBV20-1	TRBJ2-1	.	CSARRGKSYNEQFF	TGCAGTGCTAGAAGGGGCAAATCCTACAATGAGCAGTTCTTC
.	TRBV25-1	TRBJ2-3	TRBD1	CASTAGGSADTRYF	TGTGCCAGCACGGCAGGGGGCAGCGCAGATACGCGGTATTTT
once	TRBV19	TRBJ2-4	TRBD2	CAIVPGGFLKAKNIQYF	TGTGCTATTGTTCCGGGAGGGTTCTTAAAGGCCAAAAACATTCAGTACTTC
few	TRBV3-1	TRBJ2-1	.	CASSQELVNEQFF	TGTGCCAGCAGCCAAGAGTTGGTTAATGAGCAGTTCTTC
few	TRBV5-1	TRBJ2-2	.	CASSFGGRNTGELFF	TGCGCCAGCAGCTTCGGGGGACGGAACACCGGGGAGCTGTTTTTT
.	TRBV5-1	TRBJ2-5	.	CASSLDSASPPEQYF	TGCGCCAGCAGCTTGGACTCGGCCTCGCCACCTGAGCAGTACTTC
.	TRBV2	TRBJ2-5	TRBD1	CASTTGALKGETQYF	TGTGCCAGCACCACAGGGGCCTTGAAGGGAGAGACCCAGTACTTC
few	TRBV5-5	TRBJ1-6	.	CASSLLGALYNSPLHF	TGTGCCAGCAGCTTATTGGGGGCCCTGTATAATTCACCCCTCCACTTT
.	TRBV7-2	TRBJ2-3	.	CASSADRTDTQYF	TGTGCCAGCAGCGCTGACCGCACAGATACGCAGTATTTT
few	TRBV6-2/TRBV6-3	TRBJ1-6	.	CASSYGPPGSPLHF	TGTGCCAGCAGTTACGGACCTCCCGGGTCACCCCTCCACTTT
.	TRBV5-6	TRBJ2-2	TRBD1	CASSLGQGAFTGELFF	TGTGCCAGCAGCTTGGGACAGGGGGCGTTCACCGGGGAGCTGTTTTTT
.	TRBV7-6	TRBJ2-1	.	CASSPMHEQFF	TGTGCCAGCAGCCCAATGCATGAGCAGTTCTTC
.	TRBV12-3/TRBV12-4	TRBJ1-4	.	CASSLRGDLFF	TGTGCCAGCAGTTTACGGGGGGATCTGTTTTTT
few	TRBV20-1	TRBJ1-2	.	CSARVGRANYGYTF	TGCAGTGCTAGAGTCGGACGTGCTAACTATGGCTACACCTTC
many	TRBV14	TRBJ2-3	.	CASSQDRTLSGTDTQYF	TGTGCCAGCAGCCAAGATCGAACCCTATCCGGCACAGATACGCAGTATTTT
.	TRBV4-2	TRBJ2-3	.	CAGSQVWAGQFSTDTQYF	TGTGCCGGCAGCCAAGTCTGGGCCGGACAGTTTTCCACAGATACGCAGTATTTT
.	TRBV27	TRBJ2-7	TRBD2	CASSLYGDYSYEQYF	TGTGCCAGCAGTTTATATGGGGACTACTCCTACGAGCAGTACTTC
few	TRBV6-2/TRBV6-3	TRBJ1-2	TRBD1	CASTLPRQGDYGYTF	TGTGCCAGCACCCTACCAAGACAGGGCGACTATGGCTACACCTTC